The 24 T cell receptor beta chains below all came from one sample that was sequenced in a study of vaccination and CD4 T cells after COVID-19. The antigens of these receptors remain unknown. The treatment denotes: roughly ten-day PBMC culture with coronavirus spike peptide pools or control peptides (ViraFEST assay). The Oncomine TCR Beta short-read assay sequenced DNA from cultured CD4+ T cells. TCRdb independently ran MiXCR on the PCR reads; one entry per CDR3 protein. The sample consists of fewer than 15,000 distinct CDR3 sequences, around 70% of them appearing once. Here the sequenced sample was CD4+ T cells from blood, cultured in vitro, taken after SARS-CoV-2 vaccination. These receptors all stem from a human donor who received a COVID-19 vaccine.

This clonotype was seen only a few times. This chain uses TRBV12-3 or TRBV12-4 with TRBJ2-5; the match to TRBD1 covers 8 bases. This CDR3 is 14 amino acids long. The ends lost 5 bases at V and 4 bases at J; junction bases unmatched: 6. CDR3 nucleotides: TGTGCCAGCAGTCTACAGGGGGTTCGAGAGACCCAGTACTTC. Its translation is CASSLQGVRETQYF.

CDR3 region: CSAGPTAFPLHF. CDR3 nucleotides: TGCAGTGCTGGACCGACAGCCTTCCCCCTCCACTTT. The chain has TRBV20-1 and TRBJ1-6; D is possibly TRBD1 (5 bases). The CDR3 covers 12 residues. V lost 5 bases, J lost 13 bases, and 15 bases lay in between. CDR1 is DFQATT and CDR2 is SNEGSKA in the germline V gene (reference sequence).

The rearrangement uses TRBV6-1 and TRBJ2-2; tentatively, D is TRBD2 (5 bases). Trimming took off 7 bases at V and 3 bases at J, with 15 bases between the two ends. This CDR3 is built from 15 residues. Per the germline V gene, CDR1 is MNHNS and CDR2 is SASEGT. The CDR3 DNA reads TGTGCCAGCATACCGTCCAGGACTCACACCGGGGAGCTGTTTTTT. Translated: CASIPSRTHTGELFF.

V usage is TRBV12-3 or TRBV12-4 and J usage is TRBJ1-2; no clear D gene. The CDR3 covers 11 residues. V dropped 5 bases and J dropped 7 bases, with 8 bases sitting between them. The CDR3 loop reads CASSTRSGYTF. The DNA for the CDR3 is TGTGCCAGCAGTACGCGGTCTGGCTACACCTTC.

The V and J genes are TRBV19 and TRBJ1-1; 11 nucleotides line up with TRBD1. Germline V gene lookup returns CDR1 LNHDA and CDR2 SQIVND (reference sequence). This CDR3 is built from 18 residues. Germline trimming cut 4 bases from V and 0 bases from J; bases unmatched to any gene: 10. Here the CDR3 reads CASSTRTGGALMNTEAFF. CDR3 sequence (DNA): TGTGCCAGTAGTACGAGGACAGGGGGCGCCCTCATGAACACTGAAGCTTTCTTT.

This clonotype was seen a single time. The chain is built from TRBV2 and TRBJ1-2; D gene unclear. The CDR3 is made up of 18 amino acids. V lost 1 base to trimming and J lost 4 bases, with 22 bases between them. Germline CDR1 is SNHLY and CDR2 is FYNNEI. The CDR3 loop is CASSEGRVLAVYSYGYTF. The CDR3 DNA sequence: TGTGCCAGCAGTGAAGGTCGGGTCTTGGCAGTCTATAGCTATGGCTACACCTTC.

CDR3 in DNA: TGTGCCAGCAGCTTAGCGGAGGCAGTCGGGCACTATGGCTACACCTTC. Amino acid sequence: CASSLAEAVGHYGYTF. The chain uses TRBV7-9 and TRBJ1-2; D call uncertain. The CDR3 has 16 residues. Germline CDR1 is SEHNR and CDR2 is FQNEAQ (reference sequence). V was pared by 0 bases and J by 3 bases, with 14 bases between.

This sequence joins TRBV7-6 and TRBJ1-2, with 7 bases that match TRBD1. The CDR3 spans 16 residues. Trimming removed 6 bases from V and 2 bases from J; junction bases left unmatched: 12. From germline, CDR1 is SGHVS and CDR2 FNYEAQ. CDR3 region: CASSRGGRGQNYGYTF. CDR3 coding DNA: TGTGCCAGCAGTAGGGGGGGCCGGGGACAGAACTATGGCTACACCTTC.

This chain uses TRBV2 with TRBJ2-2; tentatively, D is TRBD1 (5 bases). Trimming took off 7 bases at V and 1 base at J, with 10 bases between the two ends. The CDR3 spans 14 residues. CDR1 is SNHLY and CDR2 is FYNNEI in the germline V gene. CDR3 in amino acids: CASIRDRNTGELFF. As DNA, the CDR3 is TGTGCCAGCATCCGAGACAGGAACACCGGGGAGCTGTTTTTT.

This clonotype appeared a few times. The chain is built from TRBV7-8 and TRBJ2-3; 9 bases match TRBD2. With V trimmed by 5 bases and J by 3 bases, 9 bases remained unmatched. The CDR3 runs 16 residues. Germline values: CDR1 SGHVS, CDR2 FQNEAQ. CDR3 DNA: TGTGCCAGCAGCCTGATTACGGGACTAGCAACAGATACGCAGTATTTT. Translation: CASSLITGLATDTQYF.

DNA of the CDR3: TGTGCCAGCAGGGGGACAGGAGATCGGAGGGGATATGGCTACACCTTC. Protein: CASRGTGDRRGYGYTF. The chain recombines TRBV25-1 with TRBJ1-2, with 8 bases aligning to TRBD1. The CDR3 runs to 16 residues. V lost 6 bases, J lost 5 bases, and 14 bases stayed unmatched. From germline, CDR1 is MGHDK and CDR2 SYGVNS.

The chain has TRBV24-1 and TRBJ1-6, with unresolved D. The CDR3 covers 16 residues. The germline V gene has CDR1 KGHDR and CDR2 SFDVKD. V was trimmed by 7 bases and J by 6 bases, leaving 18 bases between them. The chain's CDR3 is CATSAWEAPSNSPLHF. The DNA of the CDR3 is TGTGCCACCAGCGCCTGGGAGGCACCCAGTAATTCACCCCTCCACTTT.

The V gene is TRBV24-1, the J gene TRBJ1-2, with 10 bases identical to TRBD1. Germline assignment: CDR1 KGHDR and CDR2 SFDVKD. The junction had 4 bases not matched to a gene; V was cut back by 4 bases and J by 6 bases. This CDR3 contains 14 residues. The CDR3 DNA reads as TGTGCCACCAGTGACTTCGGACAGGGGGATGGCTACACCTTC. Protein sequence: CATSDFGQGDGYTF.

The chain couples TRBV5-1 to TRBJ1-2; D remains unclear. The ends were cut back, 0 bases at V and 3 bases at J, with 3 bases in the middle. Germline CDR1 SGHRS, CDR2 YFSETQ. The CDR3 covers 12 residues. CDR3 in amino acids: CASSLGYYGYTF. CDR3 sequence (DNA): TGCGCCAGCAGCTTGGGGTACTATGGCTACACCTTC.

This clonotype turned up a few times. The J gene is TRBJ1-6, the V gene TRBV7-9; 8 bases fit TRBD1. Germline V gene lookup returns CDR1 SEHNR and CDR2 FQNEAQ (reference sequence). V trimming: 10 bases; J trimming: 7 bases; junction bases outside the gene matches: 6. This CDR3 region has 13 residues. The CDR3 here is CATRTGMNSPLHF. CDR3 nucleotide sequence: TGTGCCACCAGGACAGGGATGAATTCACCCCTCCACTTT.

V gene TRBV23-1 combines with J gene TRBJ1-5; no definite D call. TRBV23-1 is filed as an ORF, its function uncertain. There are 18 residues in the CDR3. V lost 7 bases and J 9 bases, leaving 31 bases between the germline ends. The CDR3 DNA reads as TGCGCCAGCAACCCCGGAAGAACCCTTGGCCAACACCGCGGGCCCCAGCATTTT. Translating gives CASNPGRTLGQHRGPQHF.

The chain uses TRBV20-1 and TRBJ2-3; 9 nucleotides line up with TRBD2. CDR3 length: 15 residues. Trimming cost V 5 bases and J 2 bases; bases outside gene matches: 8. The germline gives CDR1 DFQATT, CDR2 SNEGSKA (reference sequence). The CDR3 nucleotides read TGCAGTGCTCGAAGACTAGCGGACATCACAGATACGCAGTATTTT. This encodes CSARRLADITDTQYF.

This clonotype was seen a single time. This clone may be a read error of a much larger clone one base away. The chain uses TRBV6-1 and TRBJ1-6; D is uncertain. The CDR3 is 14 amino acids. Germline CDR1 and CDR2: MNHNS and SASEGT. The CDR3 is CASSERQNNSPPHF. CDR3 coding DNA: TGTGCCAGCAGTGAACGGCAGAATAATTCACCCCCCCACTTT.

In this sample, this clonotype is medium-sized (0.01 to 0.1%). The rearrangement links TRBV10-3 to TRBJ2-5, with 9 bases identical to TRBD2. The CDR3 has 16 amino acids. V shed 2 bases, J shed 1 base, and the junction held 5 bases outside the gene matches. Per germline, CDR1 ENHRY and CDR2 SYGVKD. CDR3 DNA sequence: TGTGCCATCAGTGAGGAGCTAGCGGGGTTCCAAGAGACCCAGTACTTC. Translating gives CAISEELAGFQETQYF.

This clonotype was recorded a few times. J is TRBJ1-1 and V is TRBV12-3 or TRBV12-4; 7 bases are shared with TRBD1. The CDR3 has 14 residues. Trimming took 7 bases from V and 2 from J; bases not matched to a gene: 7. CDR3 in amino acids: CASTLTGTNTEAFF. The CDR3 DNA is TGTGCCAGCACCCTGACAGGGACCAACACTGAAGCTTTCTTT.

This chain uses TRBV20-1 with TRBJ1-1; 8 bases agree with TRBD1. This CDR3 is 13 amino acids long. Trimming cost V 0 bases and J 9 bases; bases outside gene matches: 6. Germline-derived CDR1 and CDR2 are DFQATT and SNEGSKA (reference sequence). The CDR3 protein is CSARDRGRYQAFF. For the CDR3, the DNA is TGCAGTGCTAGAGACAGGGGGCGTTACCAAGCTTTCTTT.

The chain combines TRBV10-2 with TRBJ2-5; no reliable D call. Between the trimmed V and J ends, which lost 4 bases and 1 base, there was a span of 10 bases. From germline, CDR1 is WSHSY and CDR2 SAAADI. The CDR3 is 14 residues long. The CDR3 sequence: CASSGRLPQETQYF. The CDR3 DNA reads TGCGCCAGCAGTGGGCGACTGCCCCAAGAGACCCAGTACTTC.

The rearrangement links TRBV11-2 to TRBJ2-5, with D unresolved. V was trimmed by 1 base and J by 8 bases, leaving 14 bases between them. The germline CDR1 and CDR2 sequences are SGHAT and FQNNGV. There are 14 residues in the CDR3. The CDR3 reads CASSLGQPTGTQYF. CDR3 sequence (DNA): TGTGCCAGCAGCTTAGGGCAGCCGACGGGTACCCAGTACTTC.

The chain has TRBV5-4 and TRBJ2-4; TRBD1 agrees at 11 bases. Germline trimming cut 4 bases from V and 7 bases from J; bases unmatched to any gene: 10. CDR3 length equals 16 residues. The V gene's germline CDR1 is SGHNT and CDR2 YYREEE (reference sequence). This CDR3 reads CASSERDRGFQNIQYF. As DNA, the CDR3 is TGTGCCAGCAGCGAACGGGACAGGGGGTTTCAGAACATTCAGTACTTC.